This T cell receptor beta chain emerged from a study of T cell changes during pregnancy in multiple sclerosis. CDR3 size: 13 residues. V gave up 1 base and J gave up 9 bases, with 10 bases separating them. Looked up from germline, CDR1 is SNHLY and CDR2 is FYNNEI. Here immunoSEQ multiplex PCR was the method, and the copy in TCRdb shows in-frame clones only, minus some. Here the sample spans roughly 41,000 clones, 90% being singletons. This specimen consisted of CD8+ T cells from peripheral blood mononuclear cells, obtained in the third trimester of pregnancy. This rearrangement joins TRBV2 to TRBJ2-1; D unclear. The clonotype comes from a female donor with multiple sclerosis, enrolled in a pregnancy study. CDR3 DNA sequence: TGTGCCAGCAGTGAAGGGTTTTCCGGTGAGCAGTTCTTC. As protein: CASSEGFSGEQFF.